The T cell receptor (beta chain) under discussion was sequenced for a study of vaccination effects on CD4 cells after COVID-19. CDR1 SEHNR and CDR2 FQNEAQ come from the germline V gene (reference sequence). Trimming removed 5 bases from V and 5 bases from J, with 13 bases in between. The CDR3 runs to 14 residues. Concerning this clone itself: Antigen specificity is unknown.

Antigen-specific CD4+ T cells expanded by the ViraFEST assay with viral peptide pools were then sequenced. The culture ran for approximately 10 days before CD4+ T cells were isolated. Neither prior SARS-CoV-2 infection nor positive nucleocapsid antibodies were present in the vaccine recipients. Researchers swapped half the medium for IL-2 medium on both days 3 and 7. Sequencing used immunoSEQ multiplex PCR; TCRdb keeps in-frame clones, though not all of them. The sample holds about 73,000 clones, about four fifths seen once. The sequence was collected from a human donor who received a COVID-19 vaccine. The sample consisted of CD4+ T cells from PBMCs cultured with HCoV-NL63 spike peptides, taken before COVID-19 vaccination. The chain employs TRBV7-9 and TRBJ2-1; D call uncertain. CDR3 bases: TGTGCCAGCAGCCCCTGGTCACTCGACAATGAGCAGTTCTTC. Its translation: CASSPWSLDNEQFF.